Each of the 30 T cell receptor beta chains below was sequenced from the same sample in a study of shared clonotypes between healthy human individuals. Using immunoSEQ multiplex PCR, the repertoire was profiled, and TCRdb retains in-frame clones only, with some absent. The sample yields fewer than 650,000 clones, 75% to 85% seen once. Input material: PBMCs. These receptors were obtained from a woman between 35 and 50 years old in good health. Some clones in this sample may be carry-over from other donors' samples.

The chain links TRBV27 to TRBJ2-7; 10 nucleotides agree with TRBD2. Looked up from germline, CDR1 is MNHEY and CDR2 is SMNVEV (reference sequence). CDR3 length: 15 residues. V was clipped by 5 bases and J by 6 bases; unmatched bases: 10. CDR3 DNA: TGTGCCAGCAGTCCCGCTCTAGCGGGAGTGGGCGAGCAGTACTTC. It codes for CASSPALAGVGEQYF.

The J gene is TRBJ1-5, the V gene TRBV19; maybe TRBD1 (5 bases). The V gene's germline CDR1 is LNHDA and CDR2 SQIVND (reference sequence). This CDR3 region has 12 residues. Trimming pared 3 bases from V and 9 bases from J, leaving 9 bases between. CDR3 in DNA: TGTGCCAGTAGTATTGGGGGGGGGCCCCAGCATTTT. Amino acids: CASSIGGGPQHF.

The J gene is TRBJ2-5, the V gene TRBV5-1; 8 nucleotides align to TRBD2. Germline V gene lookup returns CDR1 SGHRS and CDR2 YFSETQ. The trim removed 1 base at V and 1 base at J, leaving 6 bases unmatched. CDR3 length equals 16 residues. The CDR3 protein is CASSLTLAGSQETQYF. In DNA form, the CDR3 reads TGCGCCAGCAGCTTGACTTTAGCGGGATCCCAAGAGACCCAGTACTTC.

The J gene is TRBJ1-2, the V gene TRBV6-4; maybe TRBD1 (5 bases). There are 14 residues in the CDR3. V lost 3 bases and J 1 base, leaving 9 bases between the germline ends. The germline CDR1 and CDR2 sequences are MRHNA and SNTAGT. This CDR3 is CASSEGPNNYGYTF. The CDR3 DNA sequence: TGTGCCAGCAGTGAGGGGCCCAATAACTATGGCTACACCTTC.

The rearrangement uses TRBV15 and TRBJ2-1; no firm D call. Germline V lookup: CDR1 LNHNV, CDR2 YYDKDF (reference sequence). The CDR3 is 14 amino acids. Trimming left V 1 base short and J 0 bases short, with 4 bases between. The CDR3 protein is CATSRVSSYNEQFF. The DNA for the CDR3 is TGTGCCACCAGCAGAGTTTCCTCCTACAATGAGCAGTTCTTC.

A few counts support this clone. The rearrangement uses TRBV5-1 and TRBJ2-7; maybe TRBD2 (5 bases). Germline V CDR1 and CDR2: SGHRS, YFSETQ. CDR3 length equals 13 residues. The V end was cut by 4 bases, the J end by 6 bases, with 14 bases between. The CDR3 protein is CASSLLSGSEQYF. Here the CDR3 DNA reads TGCGCCAGCAGCCTACTGAGCGGTTCCGAGCAGTACTTC.

J is TRBJ2-4 and V is TRBV19; D might be TRBD1 (6 bases). The V end was cut by 5 bases, the J end by 0 bases, with 11 bases between. Looked up from germline, CDR1 is LNHDA and CDR2 is SQIVND (reference sequence). The CDR3 has 15 amino acids. The chain's CDR3 is CASSPQGLAKNIQYF. CDR3 DNA sequence: TGTGCCAGTAGTCCCCAGGGGTTAGCCAAAAACATTCAGTACTTC.

The chain has TRBV6-1 and TRBJ2-7; D gene uncertain. The CDR3 has 13 amino acids. Trimming pared 3 bases from V and 2 bases from J, leaving 8 bases between. CDR1 and CDR2 (germline): MNHNS, SASEGT. CDR3 sequence: CASSDRLTYEQYF. For the CDR3, the DNA is TGTGCCAGCAGTGATAGACTTACCTACGAGCAGTACTTC.

This chain connects TRBV30 to TRBJ1-1; TRBD1 might be the D (5 bases). The CDR3 consists of 14 residues. V was shortened by 3 bases and J by 2 bases, with 13 bases between the two germline ends. The germline gives CDR1 GTSNPN, CDR2 SVGIG (reference sequence). CDR3 nucleotide sequence: TGTGCCTGGAGCTCGGGACTGGGAAACACTGAAGCTTTCTTT. Encoded protein: CAWSSGLGNTEAFF. The entire variable domain, with the rest obtained from reference TRBV30 and TRBJ1-1, is as follows: SQTIHQWPATLVQPVGSPLSLECTVEGTSNPNLYWYRQAAGRGLQLLFYSVGIGQISSEVPQNLSASRPQDRQFILSSKKLLLSDSGFYLCAWSSGLGNTEAFFGQGTRLTVV.

This rearrangement joins TRBV19 to TRBJ2-7, with 7 positions matching TRBD2. V lost 3 bases, J lost 2 bases, and 7 bases stayed unmatched. There are 15 residues in the CDR3. Germline values: CDR1 LNHDA, CDR2 SQIVND (reference sequence). DNA of the CDR3: TGTGCCAGTAGTATCCGGGCGGGAGACGCCTACGAGCAGTACTTC. Protein sequence: CASSIRAGDAYEQYF.

The chain combines TRBV6-6 with TRBJ1-5; 8 bases are a match to TRBD1. With 5 bases clipped from V and 3 bases from J, the junction kept 3 bases outside the gene matches. From germline, CDR1 is MNHNY and CDR2 SVGAGI (reference sequence). CDR3 size: 14 residues. The CDR3 loop reads CASSRGQVNQPQHF. In DNA, the CDR3 is TGTGCCAGCAGTAGGGGACAGGTCAATCAGCCCCAGCATTTT.

This sequence joins TRBV28 and TRBJ2-4; TRBD2 might be the D (6 bases). Germline V CDR1 and CDR2: MDHEN, SYDVKM. V lost 5 bases, J lost 0 bases, and 17 bases lay in between. The CDR3 runs 17 residues. The CDR3 spells CASSPPEEGEAKNIQYF. DNA of the CDR3: TGTGCCAGCAGTCCACCGGAGGAGGGAGAAGCCAAAAACATTCAGTACTTC.

The count of this clone is one. CDR3 sequence (DNA): TGTGCCAGCAGCTTGGGAGACAGGGGCTGGGACGAGCAGTACTTC. Translated, it gives CASSLGDRGWDEQYF. The chain uses TRBV5-6 and TRBJ2-7; 8 bases are shared with TRBD1. V trimming: 0 bases; J trimming: 5 bases; junction bases outside the gene matches: 7. CDR1 SGHDT and CDR2 YYEEEE come from the germline V gene. The length of the CDR3 is 15 residues.

The CDR3 DNA follows: TGTGCCAGCAGTGTAACAGGGGACCCAATCTCTGGGGCCAACGTCCTGACTTTC. It is translated as CASSVTGDPISGANVLTF. J is TRBJ2-6 and V is TRBV2; TRBD1 aligns across 7 bases. This CDR3 contains 18 residues. The V gene end was trimmed by 4 bases and the J gene end by 0 bases; junction bases not matched to a gene: 9. CDR1 and CDR2 (germline): SNHLY, FYNNEI.

Concerning this clone: With a much larger clone just one base away, this may be a read error. The chain combines TRBV27 with TRBJ1-3; D may be TRBD1 (5 bases). The germline CDR1 and CDR2 sequences are MNHEY and SMNVEV (reference sequence). This CDR3 is 11 amino acids long. The CDR3 sequence is CASKRGNTVYF. The CDR3 nucleotides are TGTGCCAGCAAGAGGGGAAACACCGTATATTTT.

The rearrangement uses TRBV30 and TRBJ1-2, with D uncertain. Germline loops: CDR1 GTSNPN, CDR2 SVGIG (reference sequence). The CDR3 is 12 amino acids. The germline V and J ends were trimmed by 3 bases and 1 base, with 6 bases remaining between them. The CDR3 nucleotides read TGTGCCTGGAGGGACGATAACTATGGCTACACCTTC. Translating gives CAWRDDNYGYTF. Full variable domain (remainder filled in from reference TRBV30 and TRBJ1-2): SQTIHQWPATLVQPVGSPLSLECTVEGTSNPNLYWYRQAAGRGLQLLFYSVGIGQISSEVPQNLSASRPQDRQFILSSKKLLLSDSGFYLCAWRDDNYGYTFGSGTRLTVV.

The chain couples TRBV28 to TRBJ2-7; D is perhaps TRBD2 (5 bases). The CDR3 has 14 residues. V was trimmed by 10 bases and J by 2 bases, leaving 18 bases between them. Looked up from germline, CDR1 is MDHEN and CDR2 is SYDVKM. This CDR3 is CATRGVRAPYEQYF. In DNA form, the CDR3 reads TGTGCCACCCGGGGAGTTCGGGCACCCTACGAGCAGTACTTC.

The rearrangement uses TRBV6-5 and TRBJ2-2; a weak D match, TRBD1 (6 bases). Looked up from germline, CDR1 is MNHEY and CDR2 is SVGAGI. The V end was cut by 5 bases, the J end by 4 bases, with 8 bases between. This CDR3 region has 13 residues. CDR3 in DNA: TGTGCCAGCAGTCGACAGGCCACCGGGGAGCTGTTTTTT. Its protein product is CASSRQATGELFF.

The chain carries TRBV29-1 and TRBJ1-2; D is unclear. V lost 3 bases, J lost 8 bases, and 10 bases lay in between. This CDR3 contains 11 residues. Germline CDR1 is SQVTM and CDR2 is ANQGSEA. The CDR3 region is CSVERTGGYTF. The DNA for the CDR3 is TGCAGCGTTGAGCGGACGGGGGGCTACACCTTC.

The rearrangement joins TRBV5-1 to TRBJ1-1; D may be TRBD1 (5 bases). Trimming removed 3 bases from V and 0 bases from J, with 12 bases in between. Germline V gives CDR1 SGHRS, CDR2 YFSETQ. This CDR3 comprises 15 residues. The CDR3 sequence is CASSSAQGMNTEAFF. The CDR3 coding sequence is TGCGCCAGCAGCTCAGCGCAGGGAATGAACACTGAAGCTTTCTTT.

The CDR3 DNA reads TGCGCCAGCAGCCGAAGGGACGCCCAGAATGAGCAGTTCTTC. This encodes CASSRRDAQNEQFF. The chain recombines TRBV5-1 with TRBJ2-1, with D perhaps assigned TRBD1 or TRBD2 (5 bases each). Germline V gene lookup returns CDR1 SGHRS and CDR2 YFSETQ. CDR3 length: 14 residues. Trimming left V 4 bases short and J 7 bases short, with 15 bases between.

The V gene is TRBV19, the J gene TRBJ2-7; D possibly corresponds to TRBD1 (6 bases). The CDR3 is 14 residues long. Trimming removed 7 bases from V and 0 bases from J, with 13 bases in between. Germline lookup yields CDR1 LNHDA and CDR2 SQIVND (reference sequence). CDR3 sequence (DNA): TGTGCCAGTAAACGAAACAGGGACTCCTACGAGCAGTACTTC. It codes for CASKRNRDSYEQYF. The whole variable domain, filled in from reference TRBV19 and TRBJ2-7, reads DGGITQSPKYLFRKEGQNVTLSCEQNLNHDAMYWYRQDPGQGLRLIYYSQIVNDFQKGDIAEGYSVSREKKESFPLTVTSAQKNPTAFYLCASKRNRDSYEQYFGPGTRLTVT.

The J gene is TRBJ1-5, the V gene TRBV11-2; D remains ambiguous. Germline V gene data show CDR1 as SGHAT and CDR2 as FQNNGV. The V end was cut by 1 base, the J end by 11 bases, with 18 bases between. This CDR3 region has 15 residues. CDR3 region: CASSLVSVSGSSQHF. Here the CDR3 DNA reads TGTGCCAGCAGCTTAGTTTCGGTTTCGGGTTCTTCCCAGCATTTT.

This clone has only one observation. This chain links TRBV25-1 with TRBJ2-3; 7 bases are a match to TRBD1. Per the germline V gene, CDR1 is MGHDK and CDR2 is SYGVNS. J was trimmed by 3 bases and V by 11 bases; bases with no gene match: 14. The CDR3 covers 15 residues. The chain's CDR3 is CAAEGGPRVTDTQYF. In nucleotides, the CDR3 is TGTGCCGCGGAAGGGGGCCCTAGAGTTACAGATACGCAGTATTTT.

This sequence joins TRBV18 and TRBJ2-1; the D is unclear. The V gene lost 2 bases and the J gene lost 7 bases, with 9 bases spanning the gap. This CDR3 is built from 13 residues. Germline loops: CDR1 KGHSH, CDR2 LQKENI. CDR3 loop: CASSPGVRNEQFF. The DNA of the CDR3 is TGTGCCAGCTCACCAGGAGTTCGGAATGAGCAGTTCTTC.

In DNA form, the CDR3 reads TGTGCCAGCAGCTTGGGACTAGCCCCCTACGAGCAGTACTTC. It codes for CASSLGLAPYEQYF. The gene calls are TRBV5-6 and TRBJ2-7; the match to TRBD2 covers 7 bases. Germline trimming cut 0 bases from V and 2 bases from J; bases unmatched to any gene: 2. CDR1 is SGHDT, CDR2 YYEEEE, per germline. The CDR3 has 14 residues.

The chain uses TRBV5-8 and TRBJ1-4; 10 bases align to TRBD1. The CDR3 totals 15 residues. Trimming cost V 4 bases and J 4 bases; bases outside gene matches: 4. Germline V gene lookup returns CDR1 SGHTS and CDR2 YDEGEE. CDR3 coding DNA: TGTGCCAGCAGCCCTGGGACAGGGGATAATGAAAAACTGTTTTTT. Translating gives CASSPGTGDNEKLFF.

The chain's CDR3 is CASSERGDTQYF. CDR3 nucleotide sequence: TGTGCCAGTAGCGAGAGGGGGGATACGCAGTATTTT. The rearrangement joins TRBV19 to TRBJ2-3, with D perhaps matching TRBD1 (6 bases). There are 12 residues in the CDR3. Germline loops: CDR1 LNHDA, CDR2 SQIVND (reference sequence). V was trimmed by 6 bases and J by 6 bases, leaving 10 bases between them.

This chain connects TRBV5-1 to TRBJ2-5; D is possibly TRBD1 (7 bases). Germline values: CDR1 SGHRS, CDR2 YFSETQ. Trimming left V 4 bases short and J 0 bases short, with 10 bases between. The length of the CDR3 is 14 residues. CDR3 DNA sequence: TGCGCCAGCAGCCCAGGGGGGTACCAAGAGACCCAGTACTTC. This gives the protein CASSPGGYQETQYF. Combining the CDR3 with reference TRBV5-1 and TRBJ2-5 gives the whole variable domain KAGVTQTPRYLIKTRGQQVTLSCSPISGHRSVSWYQQTPGQGLQFLFEYFSETQRNKGNFPGRFSGRQFSNSRSEMNVSTLELGDSALYLCASSPGGYQETQYFGPGTRLLVL.

V is TRBV29-1 and J is TRBJ1-2; a possible D gene is TRBD1 (6 bases). This CDR3 is 14 amino acids long. V lost 7 bases and J lost 4, with 19 bases in between. Germline CDR1 SQVTM, CDR2 ANQGSEA. In nucleotides, the CDR3 is TGCAGCGCTAACGGTGGGGGGCGCAGCTATGGCTACACCTTC. Amino acid sequence: CSANGGGRSYGYTF.